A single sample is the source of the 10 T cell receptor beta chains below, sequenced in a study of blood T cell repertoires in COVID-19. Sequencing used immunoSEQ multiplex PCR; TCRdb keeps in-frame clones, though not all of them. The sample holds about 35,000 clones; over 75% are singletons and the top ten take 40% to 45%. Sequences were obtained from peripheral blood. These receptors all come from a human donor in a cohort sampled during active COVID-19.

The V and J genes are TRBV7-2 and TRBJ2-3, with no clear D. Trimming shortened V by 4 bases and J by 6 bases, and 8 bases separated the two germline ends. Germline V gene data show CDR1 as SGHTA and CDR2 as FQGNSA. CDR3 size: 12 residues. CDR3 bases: TGTGCCAGCAGCTATTTGAGGGATACGCAGTATTTT. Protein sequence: CASSYLRDTQYF.

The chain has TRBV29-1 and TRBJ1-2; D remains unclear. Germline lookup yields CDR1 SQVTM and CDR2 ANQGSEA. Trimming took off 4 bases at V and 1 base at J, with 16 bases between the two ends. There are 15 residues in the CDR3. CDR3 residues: CSVALLSIINYGYTF. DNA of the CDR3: TGCAGCGTTGCCCTTCTGAGTATAATTAACTATGGCTACACCTTC.

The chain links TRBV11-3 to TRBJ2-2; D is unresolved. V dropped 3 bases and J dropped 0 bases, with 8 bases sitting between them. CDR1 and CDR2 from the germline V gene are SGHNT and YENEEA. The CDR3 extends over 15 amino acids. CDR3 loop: CASSFSGSNTGELFF. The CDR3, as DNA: TGTGCCAGCAGCTTCTCAGGTTCGAACACCGGGGAGCTGTTTTTT. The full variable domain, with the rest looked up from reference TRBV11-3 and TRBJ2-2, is EAGVVQSPRYKIIEKKQPVAFWCNPISGHNTLYWYLQNLGQGPELLIRYENEEAVDDSQLPKDRFSAERLKGVDSTLKIQPAELGDSAVYLCASSFSGSNTGELFFGEGSRLTVL.

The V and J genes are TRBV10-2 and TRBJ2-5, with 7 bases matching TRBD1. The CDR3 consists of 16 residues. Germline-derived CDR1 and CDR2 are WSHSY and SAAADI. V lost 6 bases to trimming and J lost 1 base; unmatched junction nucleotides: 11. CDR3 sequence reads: CASSSPSGTAQETQYF. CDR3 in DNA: TGCGCCAGCAGCTCCCCATCAGGGACAGCCCAAGAGACCCAGTACTTC.

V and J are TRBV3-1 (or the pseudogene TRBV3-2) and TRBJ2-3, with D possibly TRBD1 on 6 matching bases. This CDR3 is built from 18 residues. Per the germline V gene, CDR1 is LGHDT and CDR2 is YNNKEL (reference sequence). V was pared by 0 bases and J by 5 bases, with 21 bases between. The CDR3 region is CASSQDFGFETGVDTQYF. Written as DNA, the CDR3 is TGTGCCAGCAGCCAAGATTTCGGCTTTGAGACAGGAGTAGATACGCAGTATTTT.

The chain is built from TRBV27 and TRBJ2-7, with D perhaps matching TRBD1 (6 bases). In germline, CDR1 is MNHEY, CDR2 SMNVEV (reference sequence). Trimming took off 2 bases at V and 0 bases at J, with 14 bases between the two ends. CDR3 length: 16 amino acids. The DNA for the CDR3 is TGTGCCAGCAGTTTACGGTACAGGGTAAGCTCCTACGAGCAGTACTTC. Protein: CASSLRYRVSSYEQYF.

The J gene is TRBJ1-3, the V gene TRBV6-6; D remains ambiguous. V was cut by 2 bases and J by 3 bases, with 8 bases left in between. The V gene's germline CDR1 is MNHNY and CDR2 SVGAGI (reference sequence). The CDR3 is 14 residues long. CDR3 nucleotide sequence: TGTGCCAGCAGTTACGCAGACTATGGAAACACCATATATTTT. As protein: CASSYADYGNTIYF.

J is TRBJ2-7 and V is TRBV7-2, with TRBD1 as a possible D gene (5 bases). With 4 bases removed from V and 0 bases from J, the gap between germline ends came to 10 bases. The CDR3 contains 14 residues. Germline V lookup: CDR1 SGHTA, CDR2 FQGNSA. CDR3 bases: TGTGCCAGCAGCTCACGACAGAGCTCCTACGAGCAGTACTTC. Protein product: CASSSRQSSYEQYF. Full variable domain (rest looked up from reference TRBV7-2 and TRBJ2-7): GAGVSQSPSNKVTEKGKDVELRCDPISGHTALYWYRQSLGQGLEFLIYFQGNSAPDKSGLPSDRFSAERTGGSVSTLTIQRTQQEDSAVYLCASSSRQSSYEQYFGPGTRLTVT.

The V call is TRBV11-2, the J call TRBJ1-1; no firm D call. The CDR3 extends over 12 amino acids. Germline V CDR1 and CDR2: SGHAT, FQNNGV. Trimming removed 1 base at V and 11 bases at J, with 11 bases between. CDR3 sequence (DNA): TGTGCCAGCAGCTTAGGTCCTTTGCGTGCTTTCTTT. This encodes CASSLGPLRAFF.

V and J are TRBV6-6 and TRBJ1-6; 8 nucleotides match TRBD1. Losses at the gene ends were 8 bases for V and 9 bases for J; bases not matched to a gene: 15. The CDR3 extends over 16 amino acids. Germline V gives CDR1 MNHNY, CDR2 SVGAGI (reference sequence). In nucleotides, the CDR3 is TGTGCCAGCCGTTCGCGATTACAGGGGGTGGTTTCACCCCTCCACTTT. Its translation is CASRSRLQGVVSPLHF.